These 8 T cell receptor beta chains were all obtained from the same sample, sequenced in a study of blood T cell repertoires in COVID-19. Assay used: immunoSEQ multiplex PCR; TCRdb lists only in-frame clones, some missing. The sample has around 210,000 clones, more than 65% seen once; the top ten hold less than 15%. Sequenced: peripheral blood. The receptors were sampled from a human donor in a cohort sampled during active COVID-19.

CDR3 sequence reads: CSASGTAYNEQFF. The CDR3 nucleotides read TGCAGCGCGTCCGGGACAGCATACAATGAGCAGTTCTTC. The J gene is TRBJ2-1, the V gene TRBV29-1; 7 nucleotides line up with TRBD1. The germline V gene has CDR1 SQVTM and CDR2 ANQGSEA. V lost 7 bases, J lost 4 bases, and 7 bases stayed unmatched. This CDR3 has 13 residues.

This clone was observed a few times. The V gene is TRBV27, the J gene TRBJ1-2, with D possibly matching TRBD1 (6 bases). Trimming cost V 2 bases and J 8 bases, with 12 bases left between them. Germline CDR1 is MNHEY and CDR2 is SMNVEV (reference sequence). The CDR3 extends over 13 amino acids. The CDR3 DNA reads as TGTGCCAGCAGTTTAACAGGGATCTTGGGCTACACCTTC. This codes for CASSLTGILGYTF.

V is TRBV6-1 and J is TRBJ1-6; D is perhaps TRBD1 (6 bases). Germline V gives CDR1 MNHNS, CDR2 SASEGT. Trimming took 3 bases from V and 13 from J, leaving 16 bases between them. The CDR3 runs 14 residues. The CDR3 nucleotides read TGTGCCAGCAGTGAGGGGGCGCGATTCACCCCCCTCCACTTT. Encoded protein: CASSEGARFTPLHF.

There are a few counts of this clone. The chain uses TRBV27 and TRBJ2-2; TRBD2 matches at 9 bases. This CDR3 has 16 amino acids. V lost 2 bases, J lost 2 bases, and 3 bases stayed unmatched. The germline V gene encodes CDR1 MNHEY and CDR2 SMNVEV (reference sequence). CDR3 sequence: CASSLRLAANTGELFF. Here the CDR3 DNA reads TGTGCCAGCAGTTTAAGACTAGCGGCAAACACCGGGGAGCTGTTTTTT.

The genes are TRBV18 and TRBJ1-2; possibly TRBD1 for D (6 bases). There are 13 residues in the CDR3. Germline V gene data show CDR1 as KGHSH and CDR2 as LQKENI. The V end lost 6 bases, the J end lost 1 base, and 9 bases lay between the germline ends. CDR3 loop: CASSQGINYGYTF. CDR3 DNA sequence: TGTGCCAGCTCGCAGGGGATTAACTATGGCTACACCTTC.

This rearrangement joins TRBV7-9 to TRBJ2-3, with D tentatively TRBD2 (6 bases). Between the trimmed V and J ends, which lost 5 bases and 2 bases, there was a span of 17 bases. In germline, CDR1 is SEHNR, CDR2 FQNEAQ (reference sequence). The CDR3 totals 16 residues. CDR3 nucleotide sequence: TGTGCCAGCAGCCTGTGGGGGGATACCTACACAGATACGCAGTATTTT. The encoded protein is CASSLWGDTYTDTQYF.

The sample holds many counts of this clone. J is TRBJ2-5 and V is TRBV28, with 7 positions matching TRBD2. Germline trimming cut 10 bases from V and 5 bases from J; bases unmatched to any gene: 10. The length of the CDR3 is 13 residues. Looked up from germline, CDR1 is MDHEN and CDR2 is SYDVKM. CDR3 protein: CAIRLAAQETQYF. CDR3 nucleotide sequence: TGTGCCATCCGCCTAGCGGCCCAGGAGACCCAGTACTTC.

This clone was counted a single time. The rearrangement uses TRBV5-8 and TRBJ2-1; TRBD1 is a possible D gene (6 bases). Trimming took off 3 bases at V and 0 bases at J, with 10 bases between the two ends. The germline CDR1 and CDR2 sequences are SGHTS and YDEGEE. This CDR3 is built from 15 residues. Here the CDR3 reads CASSSAGASYNEQFF. CDR3 coding DNA: TGTGCCAGCAGCTCTGCAGGGGCCTCCTACAATGAGCAGTTCTTC.